The T cell receptor beta chain under discussion was sequenced for a study of cytomegalovirus exposure and HLA in healthy donors. Study outcomes and limitations: Information on immune exposure was restricted to one variable (CMV serostatus).

As regards this clone: Its antigen remains unknown.

The germline V gene has CDR1 ENHRY and CDR2 SYGVKD. CDR3 size: 13 residues. Trimming stripped 3 bases from V and 2 bases from J, with 7 bases between. The study ran its PCR with 60 Vbeta and 13 Jbeta primers. The method was immunoSEQ multiplex PCR; TCRdb's version includes in-frame clones alone and lacks a portion of them. The table records 100,000 to 150,000 clones, roughly three quarters of them present only once. The receptor's source is a man in his thirties or forties in good health and CMV-seropositive. This sequence joins TRBV10-3 and TRBJ2-5; D call uncertain. Sequenced: PBMCs. The CDR3 bases are TGTGCCATCAGTGAACAACAGCAAGAGACCCAGTACTTC. It specifies CAISEQQQETQYF.